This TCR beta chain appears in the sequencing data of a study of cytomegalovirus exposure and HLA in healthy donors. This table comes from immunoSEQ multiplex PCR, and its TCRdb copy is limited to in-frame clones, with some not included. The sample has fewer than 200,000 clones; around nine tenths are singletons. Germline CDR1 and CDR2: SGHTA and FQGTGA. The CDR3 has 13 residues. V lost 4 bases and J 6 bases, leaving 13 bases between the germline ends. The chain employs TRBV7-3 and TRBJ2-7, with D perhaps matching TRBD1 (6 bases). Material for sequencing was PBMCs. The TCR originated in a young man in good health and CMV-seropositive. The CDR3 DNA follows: TGTGCCAGCAGCTCCAGGGGAGACGGCGAGCAGTACTTC. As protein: CASSSRGDGEQYF.